The clone carrying this TCR beta chain was found once. Assay: immunoSEQ multiplex PCR; the TCRdb copy retains only in-frame clones and omits some. This table holds 55,000 to 75,000 clones, roughly nine tenths found once. CDR3 length: 15 amino acids. CDR1 and CDR2 from the germline V gene are LGHNA and YSLEER. V lost 1 base and J lost 0, with 8 bases in between. These data come from a study of pediatric ulcerative colitis. The chain carries TRBV4-3 and TRBJ2-3, with D perhaps assigned TRBD1 or TRBD2 (5 bases each). Sequences were obtained from blood. The sequence was obtained from a boy aged 10-17 years with severe ulcerative colitis. In nucleotides, the CDR3 is TGCGCCAGCAGCCAAGCGTGGGGGAGCACAGATACGCAGTATTTT. Amino acid sequence: CASSQAWGSTDTQYF.